The clone carrying this TCR beta chain has ten or more counts. Antigen: not known. Sequencing ends 3 residues short of the CDR3 end; the germline J gene provides the rest. This record belongs to a study of T cell clonality in common variable immunodeficiency. Broader study findings: Links between repertoire features and CVID complications were heterogeneity-limited.

The V gene lost 5 bases and the J gene lost 3 bases, with 12 bases spanning the gap. From germline, CDR1 is SGHNT and CDR2 YENEEA. The CDR3 sequence is 14 residues long. Profiling relied on immunoSEQ multiplex PCR, and the TCRdb table lists in-frame clones only, not all of them. This sample shows under 50,000 clones and no singletons; about 0.7% rests with the ten largest. V gene TRBV11-3 combines with J gene TRBJ2-3; D is uncertain. The sample consisted of peripheral blood mononuclear cells. The origin of this receptor is a person between 18 and 69 years old in good health. The CDR3 spells CASSDIIRTDTQYF. CDR3 bases read: TGTGCCAGCAGCGATATCATCAGAACAGATACG.